The TCR beta chain described here comes from a study of shared clonotypes between healthy human individuals. Study results and limitations: With few donors, the genetic and exposure-history diversity represented was limited. Sorted-subset sequencing was shown by rarefaction to be incomplete despite large depth. Memory subsets generally showed smaller estimated richness than naive subsets did.

The assay was run at deep level. Profiling relied on immunoSEQ multiplex PCR, and the TCRdb table lists in-frame clones only, not all of them. The table has around 550,000 clones, approximately 95% seen once; the top ten hold about 0.11%. A remark on this clone: Its antigen remains unidentified.

Losses at the gene ends were 3 bases for V and 9 bases for J; bases not matched to a gene: 7. The CDR3 loop spans 16 amino acids. Germline V CDR1 and CDR2: SGDLS, YYNGEE. Naive CD8 cells, CD45RO-negative and positively selected for CCR7, excluded terminally differentiated effector memory CD45RA+ cells. The sequence was collected from a woman aged 25 to 39 in good health. The chain links TRBV9 to TRBJ2-1; 15 bases match TRBD2. The sample was naive CD8+ T cells sorted from blood. The CDR3 is CASSGNSGLAGGEQFF. The CDR3 coding sequence is TGTGCCAGCAGCGGCAACTCGGGACTAGCGGGAGGTGAGCAGTTCTTC.